Presented here are 21 T cell receptor beta chains from one specimen sequenced in a study of blood T cell repertoires in COVID-19. Repertoires were generated with immunoSEQ multiplex PCR, while TCRdb's copy carries only in-frame clones and drops some. Of 200,000 to 250,000 clones listed, around 80% were seen once; the top ten hold roughly 4.3%. The sequenced material came from PBMCs or T cells enriched from blood (not recorded which). The receptors stem from a man aged 25 to 45 with acute COVID-19.

V usage is TRBV7-3 and J usage is TRBJ2-3; 10 nucleotides align to TRBD1. The junction had 4 bases not matched to a gene; V was cut back by 0 bases and J by 1 base. Germline assignment: CDR1 SGHTA and CDR2 FQGTGA. This CDR3 comprises 17 residues. As DNA, the CDR3 is TGTGCCAGCAGCTTAACGGTGACAGGGGGCCGCACAGATACGCAGTATTTT. It encodes CASSLTVTGGRTDTQYF.

The J gene is TRBJ2-5, the V gene TRBV3-1 (or the pseudogene TRBV3-2); 7 nucleotides line up with TRBD2. The V segment lost 4 bases and the J segment 1 base; nucleotides outside the gene matches: 6. The CDR3 is made up of 15 amino acids. Germline values: CDR1 LGHDT, CDR2 YNNKEL (reference sequence). The CDR3 is CASSPWGGGQETQYF. CDR3 sequence (DNA): TGTGCCAGCAGCCCATGGGGGGGAGGCCAAGAGACCCAGTACTTC.

This rearrangement joins TRBV9 to TRBJ2-4; a possible D gene is TRBD2 (6 bases). This CDR3 is 14 amino acids long. Germline lookup yields CDR1 SGDLS and CDR2 YYNGEE. Deletions cut 0 bases from V and 5 bases from J, with 9 bases between. This CDR3 is CASSVGRVENIQYF. The CDR3 bases are TGTGCCAGCAGCGTAGGGAGGGTTGAAAACATTCAGTACTTC.

This clone was seen only once. This chain joins TRBV7-2 and TRBJ2-1; D may be TRBD1 (5 bases). The CDR3 contains 16 residues. Trimming took 1 base from V and 6 from J, leaving 16 bases between them. Per germline, CDR1 SGHTA and CDR2 FQGNSA. CDR3 sequence (DNA): TGTGCCAGCAGCTTAGTTACAAGACAGCCGACCAATGAGCAGTTCTTC. Residues: CASSLVTRQPTNEQFF.

J is TRBJ1-3 and V is TRBV28; perhaps TRBD1 as D (5 bases). CDR3 length: 14 residues. The V end was cut by 8 bases, the J end by 2 bases, with 13 bases between. Germline CDR1 is MDHEN and CDR2 is SYDVKM. This CDR3 reads CASFPGRTGNTIYF. CDR3 DNA sequence: TGTGCCAGCTTCCCAGGGCGAACTGGAAACACCATATATTTT. Using reference TRBV28 and TRBJ1-3 for the parts outside the CDR3, the full variable domain is DVKVTQSSRYLVKRTGEKVFLECVQDMDHENMFWYRQDPGLGLRLIYFSYDVKMKEKGDIPEGYSVSREKKERFSLILESASTNQTSMYLCASFPGRTGNTIYFGEGSWLTVV.

This chain connects TRBV3-1 (or the pseudogene TRBV3-2) to TRBJ1-2, with a possible D match to TRBD1 (5 bases). This CDR3 is 13 amino acids long. V shed 2 bases and J shed 1 base, with 5 bases lying between them. Germline CDR1 and CDR2: LGHDT and YNNKEL (reference sequence). This CDR3 is CASSQQGNYGYTF. DNA for the CDR3: TGTGCCAGCAGCCAACAGGGTAACTATGGCTACACCTTC.

This clone has at least ten counts. The sample contains more than one DNA sequence encoding this CDR3. This chain joins TRBV5-6 and TRBJ1-2; D remains ambiguous. This CDR3 is 11 amino acids long. Germline assignment: CDR1 SGHDT and CDR2 YYEEEE. V lost 3 bases and J lost 4, with 4 bases in between. CDR3 sequence (DNA): TGTGCCAGCAGCTCGGTCTATGGCTACACCTTC. It yields the protein CASSSVYGYTF.

This CDR3 reads CASSLRLAGASDTQYF. The DNA for the CDR3 is TGTGCCAGCAGCCTCAGACTAGCGGGGGCATCAGATACGCAGTATTTT. The chain has TRBV7-2 and TRBJ2-3, with 12 bases matching TRBD2. Trimming at V came to 5 bases and at J to 4 bases, leaving 7 bases not matched to a gene. The length of the CDR3 is 16 residues. In germline, CDR1 is SGHTA, CDR2 FQGNSA. The full variable domain, its missing parts supplied by reference TRBV7-2 and TRBJ2-3, is GAGVSQSPSNKVTEKGKDVELRCDPISGHTALYWYRQSLGQGLEFLIYFQGNSAPDKSGLPSDRFSAERTGGSVSTLTIQRTQQEDSAVYLCASSLRLAGASDTQYFGPGTRLTVL.

This chain uses TRBV30 with TRBJ2-7; the match to TRBD1 covers 7 bases. The CDR3 length is 14 residues. The V and J ends lost 3 bases and 2 bases, in that order; junction bases with no gene match: 7. Germline CDR1 reads GTSNPN; CDR2 reads SVGIG (reference sequence). CDR3 bases: TGTGCCTGGAGCATTGGACAGGCCACCTACGAGCAGTACTTC. This gives the protein CAWSIGQATYEQYF.

The genes are TRBV7-2 and TRBJ1-2, with unresolved D. The V end lost 5 bases, the J end lost 2 bases, and 15 bases lay between the germline ends. The CDR3 runs to 15 residues. Looked up from germline, CDR1 is SGHTA and CDR2 is FQGNSA. This chain's CDR3 is CASSPGGLLNYGYTF. The CDR3 DNA reads as TGTGCCAGCAGCCCTGGAGGACTCCTGAACTATGGCTACACCTTC.

The gene calls are TRBV7-9 and TRBJ2-3; D uncertain. There are 13 residues in the CDR3. Germline assignment: CDR1 SEHNR and CDR2 FQNEAQ (reference sequence). The V and J ends lost 9 bases and 0 bases respectively, with 10 bases between them. CDR3 protein: CASMLTSTDTQYF. The CDR3 DNA reads as TGTGCCAGTATGTTGACTAGCACAGATACGCAGTATTTT.

This rearrangement joins TRBV6-5 to TRBJ1-2, with 10 nucleotides matching TRBD1. The CDR3 contains 15 residues. Looked up from germline, CDR1 is MNHEY and CDR2 is SVGAGI. J gave up 0 bases and V 6 bases, and 4 bases lay outside the gene matches. Here the CDR3 DNA reads TGTGCCAGCAGCTTAGACAGGGGGCCTAACTATGGCTACACCTTC. It yields the protein CASSLDRGPNYGYTF.

A single count supports this clone. The V call is TRBV6-1, the J call TRBJ1-1, with D perhaps TRBD1 (6 bases). V was shortened by 2 bases and J by 4 bases, with 8 bases between the two germline ends. This CDR3 comprises 13 residues. Germline V gene sequence: CDR1 MNHNS, CDR2 SASEGT. As DNA, the CDR3 is TGTGCCAGCAGTGAACAGGGGCCCACTGAAGCTTTCTTT. This codes for CASSEQGPTEAFF.

The V and J genes are TRBV6-5 and TRBJ1-1, with 9 bases identical to TRBD1. The CDR3 totals 15 residues. The ends lost 6 bases at V and 5 bases at J; junction bases unmatched: 10. Per the germline V gene, CDR1 is MNHEY and CDR2 is SVGAGI. The CDR3 DNA is TGTGCCAGCAGCCGGGTACAGGGGGCGATTACTGAAGCTTTCTTT. It yields the protein CASSRVQGAITEAFF.

This clone was seen only a few times. The J gene is TRBJ2-3, the V gene TRBV2, with 7 bases that match TRBD1. Losses at the gene ends were 6 bases for V and 2 bases for J; bases not matched to a gene: 14. Germline CDR1 SNHLY, CDR2 FYNNEI. The CDR3 extends over 17 amino acids. CDR3 sequence (DNA): TGTGCCAGCAGGAGCAGGGGGAAAGGAATCGACACAGATACGCAGTATTTT. Translating it yields CASRSRGKGIDTDTQYF.

This clone showed up just once. The chain uses TRBV15 and TRBJ2-2; 8 bases align to TRBD2. Germline V gene sequence: CDR1 LNHNV, CDR2 YYDKDF (reference sequence). The CDR3 sequence is 16 residues long. Germline trimming cut 0 bases from V and 4 bases from J; bases unmatched to any gene: 4. Here the CDR3 DNA reads TGTGCCACCAGCAGAGAGCGGGGGGCAGTCACCGGGGAGCTGTTTTTT. Protein product: CATSRERGAVTGELFF.

The V gene is TRBV29-1, the J gene TRBJ1-2; 10 bases align to TRBD1. V dropped 4 bases and J dropped 11; count of bases not matched to a gene: 4. Germline V lookup: CDR1 SQVTM, CDR2 ANQGSEA. This CDR3 spans 11 amino acids. CDR3 coding DNA: TGCAGCGTTGCCGGGACAGGGGCATACACCTTC. The encoded protein is CSVAGTGAYTF.

The V call is TRBV7-6, the J call TRBJ1-1; possible D gene TRBD1, 6 bases. From germline, CDR1 is SGHVS and CDR2 FNYEAQ. The length of the CDR3 is 14 residues. The V gene lost 4 bases and the J gene lost 5 bases, with 14 bases spanning the gap. CDR3 bases: TGTGCCAGCAGCTCCCAGGGGCGCGGAACTGAAGCTTTCTTT. Amino acid sequence: CASSSQGRGTEAFF.

As for this clone: Other DNA sequences in this sample translate to the same CDR3. The chain carries TRBV27 and TRBJ2-2; D assignment may be TRBD1 or TRBD2 (5 bases each). The CDR3 extends over 14 amino acids. Germline V CDR1 and CDR2: MNHEY, SMNVEV (reference sequence). V dropped 6 bases and J dropped 5 bases, with 13 bases sitting between them. This CDR3 is CASSLLGVTGELFF. DNA of the CDR3: TGTGCCAGCAGCTTACTAGGGGTTACCGGGGAGCTGTTTTTT.

This chain joins TRBV9 and TRBJ1-3; TRBD1 might be the D (6 bases). The CDR3 spans 15 residues. V gave up 3 bases and J gave up 3 bases, with 13 bases separating them. Germline CDR1 SGDLS, CDR2 YYNGEE. This CDR3 is CASSADPDSGNTIYF. The CDR3 DNA reads TGTGCCAGCAGCGCAGACCCGGACAGTGGAAACACCATATATTTT.

The CDR3 region is CSASGGDRSSYNEQFF. DNA for the CDR3: TGCAGTGCTAGTGGTGGGGACAGGAGCTCCTACAATGAGCAGTTCTTC. The J gene is TRBJ2-1, the V gene TRBV20-1; 8 bases agree with TRBD1. V lost 3 bases and J lost 0; bases outside the gene matches: 7. From germline, CDR1 is DFQATT and CDR2 SNEGSKA (reference sequence). The CDR3 is 16 residues long.